This T cell receptor beta chain was sequenced in a study of shared clonotypes between healthy human individuals. Whole-study context: Three CD4 naive, three CD4 memory, two CD8 naive and one CD8 memory plate were used per donor.

In the naive CD8 group, cells lacked CD45RO and were positively selected for CCR7, so terminally differentiated effector memory CD45RA+ cells were left out. Deletions cut 1 base from V and 4 bases from J, with 12 bases between. The CDR3 spans 14 residues. Per germline, CDR1 SGHRS and CDR2 YFSETQ. How the authors handled the data: ImmunoSEQ yielded junction-only sequences lacking quality scores, so filtering differed. Data came from immunoSEQ multiplex PCR; TCRdb stores just in-frame clones and leaves some out. The D gene and trimming were derived from the DNA, and the V and J assignments and clone size from that table. The sample comprises approximately 2,200,000 clones, 93% of which are singletons, and over 1.5% rests with the top ten.

The clonotype comes from a man aged 18-30 years in good health. Some clones in this sample may be carry-over from other donors' samples. The chain links TRBV5-1 to TRBJ2-7, with a tentative D call TRBD1 (5 bases). Material: naive CD8+ T cells from PBMCs. The DNA for the CDR3 is TGCGCCAGCAGCTTGATAGGGGCGTGGTACGAGCAGTACTTC. Protein sequence: CASSLIGAWYEQYF.